The 5 T cell receptor beta chains presented below share a single source sample, sequenced in a study of breast tumors, draining lymph nodes, adjacent tissues. Breast cancer patients provided tissue from their axillary draining lymph nodes. TCRdb reprocessed the multiplex PCR reads via MiXCR and lists one record per CDR3 protein. The sample has about 230,000 distinct CDR3 sequences; about 30% are singletons. Sequences were obtained from axillary lymph node tissue. All receptors come from a female donor with breast cancer. Some clones in this sample may be carry-over from other donors' samples.

Regarding this clonotype: The conserved phenylalanine or tryptophan is not found at the CDR3 terminus, so this likely reflects a read error. The chain uses TRBV15 and TRBJ2-7; no clear D gene. Germline V CDR1 and CDR2: LNHNV, YYDKDF (reference sequence). The CDR3 spans 15 residues. The CDR3 bases are TGTGCCACTAGCAGAGATCGGATCTCCTCCTACGAGCAGTACCTC. This sequence encodes CATSRDRISSYEQYL.

The rearrangement joins TRBV28 to TRBJ1-2, with no clear D. V lost 2 bases and J lost 4, with 8 bases in between. In germline, CDR1 is MDHEN, CDR2 SYDVKM. This CDR3 has 13 residues. The CDR3 loop reads CASSLQDLYGYTF. The CDR3 coding sequence is TGTGCCAGCAGTTTACAGGACCTCTATGGCTACACCTTC.

This clonotype showed up just a few times. The rearrangement uses TRBV5-1 and TRBJ2-2, with D maybe TRBD1 (6 bases). Trimming removed 5 bases from V and 8 bases from J, with 10 bases in between. This CDR3 has 12 amino acids. The germline V gene has CDR1 SGHRS and CDR2 YFSETQ. The chain's CDR3 is CASRSGTGELFF. For the CDR3, the DNA is TGCGCCAGCAGGTCCGGGACAGGGGAGCTGTTTTTT.

The table lists this clonotype with many counts. V gene TRBV5-1 combines with J gene TRBJ2-7; 8 nucleotides match TRBD1. The V segment lost 1 base and the J segment 6 bases; nucleotides outside the gene matches: 6. The CDR3 spans 14 residues. Germline loops: CDR1 SGHRS, CDR2 YFSETQ. CDR3 bases: TGCGCCAGCAGCTTGAGTCAGGGGGCGGGCGAGCAGTACTTC. Translating gives CASSLSQGAGEQYF.

Comments on this clonotype: This may be a read error: a much more frequent sequence differs by one nucleotide. Without the conserved terminal phenylalanine or tryptophan, this CDR3 likely stems from a read error. The chain couples TRBV30 to TRBJ1-2; 9 bases are a match to TRBD1. V gave up 6 bases and J gave up 2 bases; unmatched junction bases: 4. The CDR3 is 13 residues long. Germline CDR1 reads GTSNPN; CDR2 reads SVGIG (reference sequence). CDR3 sequence: CACWTGVNYGYTY. DNA of the CDR3: TGTGCCTGCTGGACAGGGGTGAACTATGGCTACACCTAC.